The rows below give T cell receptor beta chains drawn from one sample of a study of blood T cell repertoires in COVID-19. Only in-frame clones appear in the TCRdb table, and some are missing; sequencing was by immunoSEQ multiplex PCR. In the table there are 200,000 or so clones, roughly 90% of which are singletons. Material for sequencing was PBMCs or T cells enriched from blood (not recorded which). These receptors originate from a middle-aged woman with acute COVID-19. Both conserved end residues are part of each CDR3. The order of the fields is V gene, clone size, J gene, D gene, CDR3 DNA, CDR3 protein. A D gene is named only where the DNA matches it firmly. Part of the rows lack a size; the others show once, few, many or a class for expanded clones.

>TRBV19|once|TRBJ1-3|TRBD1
TGTGCCAGTAGTATGGGGGACAGCTCTGGAAACACCATATATTTT
CASSMGDSSGNTIYF
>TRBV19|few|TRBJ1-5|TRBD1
TGTGCCAGTAGTAGAGCGGCAGGGGGCAGCCAGCCCCAGCATTTT
CASSRAAGGSQPQHF
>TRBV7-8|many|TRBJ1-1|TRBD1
TGTGCCAGCAGCTTGGACAGGGGGCTATTGGGCACTGAAGCTTTCTTT
CASSLDRGLLGTEAFF
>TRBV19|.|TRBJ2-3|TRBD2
TGTGCCTCTACGTCTCCTAGCGGGGATGATACGCAGTATTTT
CASTSPSGDDTQYF
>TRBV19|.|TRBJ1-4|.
TGTGCCAGTAGTACTACAGGCGTAGGAGAAAAACTGTTTTTT
CASSTTGVGEKLFF
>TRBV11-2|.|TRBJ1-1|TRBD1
TGTGCCAGCAGCTTTAGTGGGGCAGACAGGGGGAAAAACACTGAAGCTTTCTTT
CASSFSGADRGKNTEAFF
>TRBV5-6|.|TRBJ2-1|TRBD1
TGTGCCAGCAGCGTACTTAGGGACAGGGGTGTAGTGGAGCAGTTCTTC
CASSVLRDRGVVEQFF
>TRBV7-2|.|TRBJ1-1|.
TGTGCCAGCAGCTTTGGGGCAGTGCTGATGAACACTGAAGCTTTCTTT
CASSFGAVLMNTEAFF
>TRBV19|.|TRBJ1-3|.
TGTGCCAGTAGTATGAGTCTAGCCAGACCTGGAAACACCATATATTTT
CASSMSLARPGNTIYF
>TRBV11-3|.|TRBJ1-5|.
TGTGCCAGCAGTTTGGGCCCCGATCAGCCCCAGCATTTT
CASSLGPDQPQHF
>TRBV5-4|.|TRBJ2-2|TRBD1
TGTGCCAGCAGCTTGAGACAGGGGAACACCGGGGAGCTGTTTTTT
CASSLRQGNTGELFF
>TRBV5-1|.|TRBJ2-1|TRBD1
TGCGCCAGCAGCCACAGATATCAGGGACAGGGGACGAATGAGCAGTTCTTC
CASSHRYQGQGTNEQFF
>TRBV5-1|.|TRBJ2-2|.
TGCGCCAGCAGCTTGGAAGGGACTCGCACTGGCACCGGGGAGCTGTTTTTT
CASSLEGTRTGTGELFF
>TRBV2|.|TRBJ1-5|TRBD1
TGTGCCAGCAGTGACAGGACAGGGGCACAGCCCCAGCATTTT
CASSDRTGAQPQHF
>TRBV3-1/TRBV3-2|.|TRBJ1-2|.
TGTGCCAGCAGCCAAGGTGGACAGCCGTATGGCTACACCTTC
CASSQGGQPYGYTF
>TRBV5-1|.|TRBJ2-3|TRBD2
TGCGCCAGCAGCTTCCTGGCTAGCGGGGGGTTAGATACGCAGTATTTT
CASSFLASGGLDTQYF
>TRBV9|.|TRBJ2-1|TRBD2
TGTGCCAGCAGCGAGCGGACTAGCGGTACCTACAATGAGCAGTTCTTC
CASSERTSGTYNEQFF
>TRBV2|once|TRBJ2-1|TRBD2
TGTGCCAGGAGCGGGGGGGGCGCCTACAATGAGCAGTTCTTC
CARSGGGAYNEQFF
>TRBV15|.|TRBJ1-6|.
TGTGCCACCAGCAGAGCGACGGATCTAGGTTCACCCCTCCACTTT
CATSRATDLGSPLHF
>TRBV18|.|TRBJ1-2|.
TGTGCCAGCTCACCATTGGACAGTCCTAACTATGGCTACACCTTC
CASSPLDSPNYGYTF
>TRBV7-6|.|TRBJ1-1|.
TGTGCCAGCAGCCCAGACAAAGGACTTCAACGGACTGAAGCTTTCTTT
CASSPDKGLQRTEAFF
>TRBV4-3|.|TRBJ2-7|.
TGCGCCAGCAGCCAAGATCGCGGTACCTACGAGCAGTACTTC
CASSQDRGTYEQYF
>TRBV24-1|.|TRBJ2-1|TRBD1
TGTGCCACCAGTAACCCCGGTCCAGGGGGCTCCTACAATGAGCAGTTCTTC
CATSNPGPGGSYNEQFF
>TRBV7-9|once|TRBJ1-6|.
TGTGCCAGCAGCTTAGGGAGTGGCCAGAATAATTCACCCCTCCACTTT
CASSLGSGQNNSPLHF
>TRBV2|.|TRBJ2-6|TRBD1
TGTGCCAGCAGTGATGCAGGGGGCTATGGGGCCAACGTCCTGACTTTC
CASSDAGGYGANVLTF
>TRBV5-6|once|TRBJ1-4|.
TGTGCCAGCAGCACGGACAGCGGTAATGAAAAACTGTTTTTT
CASSTDSGNEKLFF
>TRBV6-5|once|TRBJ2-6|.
TGTGCCACTAGGGGAGGTGGGGCCAACGTCCTGACTTTC
CATRGGGANVLTF
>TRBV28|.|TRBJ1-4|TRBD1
TGTGCCAGCAGTGTTGACAGGGGGCAGGAAAAACTGTTTTTT
CASSVDRGQEKLFF